The 2 T cell receptor beta chains presented below share a single source sample, sequenced in a study of cytomegalovirus exposure and HLA in healthy donors. Only in-frame clones appear in the TCRdb table, and some are missing; sequencing was by immunoSEQ multiplex PCR. The sample records some 200,000 clones, 80% to 85% being singletons. The sample was PBMCs. These receptors all stem from a woman under 30 in good health and CMV-seropositive.

This chain links TRBV6-5 with TRBJ2-5; D possibly corresponds to TRBD1 (7 bases). Germline V gene sequence: CDR1 MNHEY, CDR2 SVGAGI. The CDR3 has 15 residues. Trimming took 5 bases from V and 4 from J, leaving 17 bases between them. CDR3 coding DNA: TGTGCCAGCAGTCAAGAACAGGGGCGGGGAGAGACCCAGTACTTC. Its translation is CASSQEQGRGETQYF.

The chain joins TRBV19 to TRBJ2-4, with D maybe TRBD1 (5 bases). Germline CDR1 is LNHDA and CDR2 is SQIVND (reference sequence). The CDR3 has 14 residues. Trimming shortened V by 2 bases and J by 7 bases, and 12 bases separated the two germline ends. The CDR3 here is CASSIREGVNIQYF. The CDR3, as DNA: TGTGCCAGTAGTATACGCGAAGGGGTTAACATTCAGTACTTC.